This is a list of T cell receptor beta chains from one sample in a study of blood T cell repertoires in COVID-19. Only in-frame clones appear in the TCRdb table, and some are missing; sequencing was by immunoSEQ multiplex PCR. The sample lists just over 250,000 clones, roughly 86% seen once, with about 9.8% in the top ten. What was sequenced was peripheral blood. The source is a man in his forties who had recovered from COVID-19. The conserved cysteine and the conserved F or W are not part of the CDR3 here.

v_gene	j_gene	CDR3aa
TRBV15	TRBJ2-3	ATSRRGLAGTDTQY
TRBV2	TRBJ2-1	ASSEYTGSNEQF
TRBV3-1/TRBV3-2	TRBJ1-2	ASSQHGNGPGSVYGYT
TRBV15	TRBJ2-3	ATSRDQVGADTQY
TRBV5-1	TRBJ2-5	ASSLARTSGVETQY
TRBV30	TRBJ2-2	AWGGTSGTGELF
TRBV5-6	TRBJ1-4	ASSPLFPATNEKLF
TRBV6-1	TRBJ1-6	ASSGVDSDYNSPLH
TRBV19	TRBJ1-2	ASNGGTGESGYT
TRBV10-2	TRBJ2-1	ASRLGTSGSNEQF
TRBV15	TRBJ1-5	ATSRGKGGTHQPQH